The rows below give T cell receptor beta chains drawn from one sample of a study of blood T cells in healthy people across ages. TCRdb independently ran MiXCR on the 5' RACE reads; one entry per CDR3 protein. The sample includes over a million distinct CDR3 sequences, approximately 26% of them seen just once. The same specimen was also included in a second study, on T cells of mothers and their children.

The sequenced sample was blood. These receptors were taken from a girl aged 2 to 9 in good health. Each CDR3 is given with its conserved first and last residue. D genes are given only for firm matches. The size of a clone is reported for some rows only, either as once, few or many, or as a class for expanded clones.

v_call,clone_size,d_call,j_call,cdr3_aa,cdr3_nt
TRBV10-3,.,.,TRBJ1-5,CAIGKEPQPQHF,TGTGCCATCGGAAAGGAGCCTCAGCCCCAGCATTTT
TRBV20-1,few,.,TRBJ2-7,CSASPTAYEQYF,TGCAGTGCTAGCCCTACAGCCTACGAGCAGTACTTC
TRBV29-1,.,TRBD2,TRBJ2-2,CSVALAKTGELFF,TGCAGCGTTGCACTAGCGAAGACCGGGGAGCTGTTTTTT
TRBV11-2,.,.,TRBJ2-5,CASSLGGEAQYF,TGTGCCAGCAGCTTAGGTGGTGAGGCCCAGTACTTC
TRBV24-1,few,.,TRBJ1-3,CATSDGGIGTIYF,TGTGCCACCAGTGATGGGGGCATCGGCACCATATATTTT
TRBV29-1,few,TRBD1,TRBJ2-7,CSVTRQGHGEQYF,TGCAGCGTTACCCGACAGGGACACGGCGAGCAGTACTTC
TRBV19,.,TRBD1,TRBJ2-5,CASSASSYGTVQETQYF,TGTGCCAGTAGTGCTTCATCCTACGGGACAGTTCAAGAGACCCAGTACTTC
TRBV7-3,.,TRBD1,TRBJ1-4,CASSSGTGGSLFF,TGTGCCAGCAGCTCCGGGACAGGGGGTTCACTGTTTTTT
TRBV7-9,few,.,TRBJ2-3,CASSRTEDTQYF,TGTGCCAGCAGCCGGACGGAAGATACGCAGTATTTT
TRBV21-1,few,.,TRBJ2-7,CASSARGRDEQYF,TGTGCCAGCAGCGCGAGGGGGCGCGACGAGCAGTACTTC
TRBV6-5,few,.,TRBJ2-3,CASSYLPGVTDTQYF,TGTGCCAGCAGTTACCTTCCGGGGGTCACAGATACGCAGTATTTT
TRBV29-1,.,.,TRBJ2-7,CSVLFPQGFEQYF,TGCAGCGTCCTATTCCCTCAGGGGTTCGAGCAGTACTTC
TRBV28,.,.,TRBJ2-1,CASSLSRTPRDGQFF,TGTGCCAGCAGTTTATCCCGTACCCCTCGGGATGGGCAGTTCTTC
TRBV5-1,few,TRBD1,TRBJ2-5,CASSADRVEETQYF,TGCGCCAGCAGCGCCGACAGGGTGGAAGAGACCCAGTACTTC
TRBV4-1,few,TRBD2,TRBJ2-1,CASSQVAGGPQWFF,TGCGCCAGCAGCCAAGTGGCGGGAGGGCCTCAGTGGTTCTTC
TRBV7-9,.,.,TRBJ1-1,CASSATGKEAFF,TGTGCCAGCAGCGCCACGGGAAAAGAAGCTTTCTTT
TRBV4-3,.,TRBD2,TRBJ2-7,CASSQNLAGGPWEQYF,TGCGCCAGCAGCCAAAACCTAGCGGGGGGCCCGTGGGAGCAGTACTTC
TRBV6-6,.,TRBD1,TRBJ2-1,CASGQMRDRAYNEQFF,TGTGCCAGCGGCCAAATGCGGGACAGGGCTTACAATGAGCAGTTCTTC
TRBV7-2,.,.,TRBJ2-7,CASSSTRGSPTYEQYF,TGTGCCAGCAGCTCCACCAGGGGATCCCCTACCTACGAGCAGTACTTC
TRBV24-1,few,.,TRBJ2-3,CATPRPDCASTDTQYF,TGTGCCACGCCTCGACCCGACTGTGCTAGCACAGATACGCAGTATTTT
TRBV7-2,few,TRBD2,TRBJ2-3,CASSGRLAGAITDTQYF,TGTGCCAGCAGTGGCCGACTAGCGGGGGCCATCACAGATACGCAGTATTTT
TRBV18,few,.,TRBJ2-1,CASSPGSGGGSYNEQFF,TGTGCCAGCTCACCAGGGTCCGGGGGCGGATCCTACAATGAGCAGTTCTTC
TRBV7-9,.,.,TRBJ2-5,CASSLAPTGQETQYF,TGTGCCAGCAGCTTAGCCCCTACAGGGCAAGAGACCCAGTACTTC
TRBV29-1,.,.,TRBJ1-1,CSAREGRWNTEAFF,TGCAGCGCCCGTGAAGGCCGTTGGAACACTGAAGCTTTCTTT
TRBV12-3/TRBV12-4,few,.,TRBJ2-1,CASSLDYRGNEQFF,TGTGCCAGCAGTTTGGACTACAGGGGCAATGAGCAGTTCTTC
TRBV5-1,few,TRBD2,TRBJ2-1,CASTLAGGDEQFF,TGCGCCAGCACACTAGCGGGAGGGGACGAGCAGTTCTTC
TRBV5-5,.,.,TRBJ2-1,CASSQQASYNEQFF,TGTGCCAGCAGCCAACAGGCCTCCTACAATGAGCAGTTCTTC
TRBV6-5,few,.,TRBJ1-6,CASSYSRGNSPLHF,TGTGCCAGCAGTTACAGCCGGGGAAATTCACCCCTCCACTTT
TRBV28,.,.,TRBJ2-1,CASSLSGLSEQFF,TGTGCCAGCAGTTTATCAGGACTATCTGAGCAGTTCTTC
TRBV10-3,.,.,TRBJ2-1,CAISESFSYNEQFF,TGTGCCATCAGTGAGTCTTTCTCCTACAATGAGCAGTTCTTC
TRBV20-1,few,TRBD2,TRBJ2-5,CSARDFLDPGDYQETQYF,TGCAGTGCTAGAGATTTTCTCGACCCGGGGGACTATCAAGAGACCCAGTACTTC
TRBV27,.,.,TRBJ2-1,CASSAQGGSYNEQFF,TGTGCCAGCAGTGCCCAGGGGGGGTCCTACAATGAGCAGTTCTTC
TRBV5-8,.,TRBD1,TRBJ1-5,CASSGRRLLFGTGENKNQPQHF,TGTGCCAGCAGCGGGCGGCGGTTGTTATTCGGGACAGGTGAGAATAAGAATCAGCCCCAGCATTTT
TRBV5-5,.,TRBD1,TRBJ1-4,CASSQGDREVEKLFF,TGTGCCAGCAGCCAGGGGGACAGGGAAGTTGAAAAACTGTTTTTT
TRBV6-5,few,.,TRBJ1-2,CASSYSALYGYTF,TGTGCCAGCAGTTACTCGGCACTTTATGGCTACACCTTC
TRBV4-3,few,TRBD2,TRBJ2-1,CASSVRGGTYNEQFF,TGCGCCAGCAGCGTTCGGGGGGGAACCTACAATGAGCAGTTCTTC
TRBV6-1,.,.,TRBJ2-7,CASSEQGSPYEQYF,TGTGCCAGCAGTGAACAGGGGAGTCCTTACGAGCAGTACTTC
TRBV12-5,.,TRBD2,TRBJ2-4,CASGLRLAGGAKNIQYF,TGTGCTAGTGGTCTTCGACTAGCGGGAGGGGCCAAAAACATTCAGTACTTC
TRBV24-1,.,.,TRBJ2-2,CATSYTGELFF,TGTGCCACCAGTTACACCGGGGAGCTGTTTTTT
TRBV11-2,.,.,TRBJ2-5,CASSSVGDWTQYF,TGTGCCAGCAGCTCGGTGGGGGATTGGACCCAGTACTTC
TRBV11-2,many,.,TRBJ2-1,CASSFFGGEPTEPLHEQFF,TGTGCCAGCAGCTTCTTTGGAGGGGAACCGACCGAACCTCTCCATGAGCAGTTCTTC
TRBV2,.,.,TRBJ2-5,CASSDYRIGETQYF,TGTGCCAGCAGCGATTACAGAATTGGGGAGACCCAGTACTTC
TRBV20-1,.,TRBD2,TRBJ2-5,CSAGPIGSGVAETQYF,TGCAGTGCTGGCCCTATTGGGAGCGGGGTGGCAGAGACCCAGTACTTC
TRBV7-2,few,.,TRBJ1-2,CASSFRFGVGSPYGYTF,TGTGCCAGCAGCTTTAGGTTCGGAGTAGGGTCCCCCTATGGCTACACCTTC
TRBV4-3,.,TRBD1,TRBJ2-7,CASSQDWDSLYEQYF,TGCGCCAGCAGCCAAGACTGGGACAGCCTCTACGAGCAGTACTTC
TRBV4-1,few,TRBD2,TRBJ2-7,CASSQEGREAYEQYF,TGCGCCAGCAGCCAAGAAGGGCGGGAGGCCTACGAGCAGTACTTC
TRBV7-9,.,.,TRBJ2-7,CASSLVWDEQYF,TGTGCCAGCAGCTTAGTCTGGGACGAGCAGTACTTC
TRBV7-9,few,TRBD2,TRBJ2-5,CASSLNLAGGLQETQYF,TGTGCCAGCAGCCTCAATCTAGCGGGGGGGCTTCAGGAGACCCAGTACTTC
TRBV29-1,few,.,TRBJ1-1,CSVERYGGEAFF,TGCAGCGTTGAACGGTACGGTGGTGAAGCTTTCTTT
TRBV20-1,.,.,TRBJ2-7,CSAARDSYEQYF,TGCAGTGCCGCGCGGGACAGCTACGAGCAGTACTTC
TRBV7-2,.,TRBD1,TRBJ2-7,CASSLPTGDGEQYF,TGTGCCAGCAGCCTCCCGACAGGGGACGGGGAGCAGTACTTC